The source of this TCR beta chain is a study of metastatic and nonmetastatic thyroid tumors. The CDR3 has 17 residues. Germline values: CDR1 GTSNPN, CDR2 SVGIG (reference sequence). The V end was cut by 4 bases, the J end by 3 bases, with 22 bases between. Every patient underwent thyroid surgery untreated. TCRdb called clones again from the PCR reads with MiXCR. The sample has some 42,000 clones, approximately 30% seen once. This clone was found many times. The sequence derives from a male donor with papillary thyroid cancer or a benign thyroid nodule (not recorded which). Some clones in this sample may be carry-over from other donors' samples. The sequenced sample consisted of blood. V and J are TRBV30 and TRBJ1-5, with a possible D match to TRBD1 (6 bases). CDR3 sequence (DNA): TGTGCCTGGAAGGCAGGGGAGGCCAGACGGGACAATCAGCCCCAGCATTTT. Residues: CAWKAGEARRDNQPQHF.